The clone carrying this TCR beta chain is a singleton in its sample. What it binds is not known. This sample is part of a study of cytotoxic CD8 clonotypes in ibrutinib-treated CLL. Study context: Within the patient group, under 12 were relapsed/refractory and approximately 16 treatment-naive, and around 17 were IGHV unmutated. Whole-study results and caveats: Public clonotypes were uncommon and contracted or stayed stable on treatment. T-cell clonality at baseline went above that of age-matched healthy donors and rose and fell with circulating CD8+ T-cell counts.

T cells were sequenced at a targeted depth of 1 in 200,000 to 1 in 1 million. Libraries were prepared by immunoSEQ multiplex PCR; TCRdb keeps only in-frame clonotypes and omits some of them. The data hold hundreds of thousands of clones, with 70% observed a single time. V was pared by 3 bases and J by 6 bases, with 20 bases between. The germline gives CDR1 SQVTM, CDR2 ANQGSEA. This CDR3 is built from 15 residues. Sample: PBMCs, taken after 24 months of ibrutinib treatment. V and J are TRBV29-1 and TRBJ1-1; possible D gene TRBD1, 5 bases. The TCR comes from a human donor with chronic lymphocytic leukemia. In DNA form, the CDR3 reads TGCAGCGTTGAGGTTGGCGGGACGGGCGTCGCTGAAGCTTTCTTT. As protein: CSVEVGGTGVAEAFF.